This entry describes one T cell receptor (beta chain). The antigen this receptor binds is unknown. No much larger clone exists at a distance of one base, and base qualities are not known. Counted from cysteine to phenylalanine, this CDR3 has 11 amino acids. Kept here is only the CDR3 DNA, which spans 33 bases and is read in frame from base 1. Sequences SGHAT (CDR1) and FQNNGV (CDR2) are obtained from the germline V gene. V loses 0 bases, J loses 15 bases, and the germline ends lie 9 bases apart. Patients with a history of autoimmune disease or receiving systemic immunosuppression were excluded from the trial. In every dose cohort, peripheral blood was drawn for TCR sequencing at baseline, cycle 4 day 1, and cycle 7 day 1. The samples were taken from a phase I, first-in-human, multicenter, open-label dose-escalation trial of ivuxolimab. Adults with locally advanced or metastatic melanoma, renal cell, hepatocellular, or head and neck squamous cell carcinoma were enrolled in the trial. CD4+ and CD8+ T cells were sorted separately from peripheral blood before TCR sequencing.

This entry comes from a study of OX40 agonist ivuxolimab in advanced cancers. Study-wide context: Ivuxolimab was a fully human IgG2 agonistic monoclonal antibody targeting the costimulatory receptor OX40 (CD134). Peripheral TCRbeta sequencing was intended to test whether TCR sequence diversity was altered and clonal T-cell expansion was caused by ivuxolimab. A male proportion of roughly 85% and a mean age of around 60 years, ranging from roughly 23 to 85, were recorded for the dose-escalation cohort. Partial responses occurred in three dose-escalation patients, of whom one had hepatocellular carcinoma and two had cutaneous melanoma. The paper describes the monotherapy dose-escalation part (N ≈ 51 patients) of the phase I trial of ivuxolimab. Patients were allowed to have had prior anti-PD-1, anti-PD-L1 or anti-CTLA-4 therapy, and 30% to 50% of the dose-escalation patients had previously received checkpoint inhibitors. Among the 50 to 55 dose-escalation patients, 19 had hepatocellular carcinoma, about 15 melanoma, 9 renal cell carcinoma and 9 head and neck cancer. Intravenous ivuxolimab was administered to patients every 2 weeks at six dose levels: 0.01, 0.1, 0.3, 1.5, 3 and 10 mg/kg. The full study reports these points: Low levels of normalized T-cell clonal expansion were also shown by some nonresponding patients. On average, CD8+ T cells showed more expanded clones than CD4+ T cells after ivuxolimab. Which antigens the clonally expanded peripheral T cells were specific for was not determined. At doses of 0.1 to 3.0 mg/kg, clonal expansion of both CD4+ and CD8+ T cells in blood was seen between baseline and week 6. In partial responders in the 0.1-3.0 mg/kg groups, normalized peripheral clonal expansion was found to be among the lowest, especially among CD8+ T cells.

Genomic DNA was isolated from the sorted cells so that the TCRbeta CDR3 region could be sequenced. The immunoSEQ Assay was used to sequence the TCRbeta CDR3 regions. TCRdb mirrors the immuneACCESS table, restricted to in-frame sequences. Some clones are absent from its copies; in checked studies, under half trace to an unresolved V gene, and the reason for the others is unknown. The sample table records some 15,000 clones; more than 70% of these occur just once. The ten largest clonotypes hold under 35% of the sample. Source: CD4+ or CD8+ T cells sorted from blood, taken in a trial of the OX40 agonist ivuxolimab. Recombination connected TRBV11-2 to TRBJ2-1; TRBD2 might be the D gene, on 6 matching bases. The origin of this receptor is an adult with an advanced solid tumor such as melanoma, head and neck, liver or kidney cancer. The sequenced DNA: TGTGCCAGCAGCTTAGAAGGGAGGACGTTCTTC. This sequence encodes CASSLEGRTFF.